Detailed here is one T cell receptor (beta chain). Its target is not known. The data belong to a study of shared clonotypes between healthy human individuals. Whole-study results and caveats: Sampling used blood alone; tissue repertoires probably differ.

Positive CCR7 selection of CD45RO-negative cells yielded the naive CD8 cells, and terminally differentiated effector memory CD45RA+ cells were excluded. Germline CDR1 and CDR2: MDHEN and SYDVKM. The CDR3 runs to 19 residues. With V trimmed by 2 bases and J by 5 bases, 15 bases remained unmatched. It was across several immunoSEQ plates that each subset's genomic DNA was evenly split. The assay was immunoSEQ multiplex PCR, and TCRdb's table has in-frame clones only and misses some. The table shows 2 million to 2.5 million clones, with just under 95% occurring only once. Input material: naive CD8+ T cells sorted from blood. The receptor was isolated from a man younger than 30 in good health. This chain joins TRBV28 and TRBJ2-5, with 12 bases aligning to TRBD1. The CDR3 protein is CASSLDGPGQGAFHETQYF. Here the CDR3 DNA reads TGTGCCAGCAGTTTAGACGGCCCGGGACAGGGGGCTTTTCACGAGACCCAGTACTTC.